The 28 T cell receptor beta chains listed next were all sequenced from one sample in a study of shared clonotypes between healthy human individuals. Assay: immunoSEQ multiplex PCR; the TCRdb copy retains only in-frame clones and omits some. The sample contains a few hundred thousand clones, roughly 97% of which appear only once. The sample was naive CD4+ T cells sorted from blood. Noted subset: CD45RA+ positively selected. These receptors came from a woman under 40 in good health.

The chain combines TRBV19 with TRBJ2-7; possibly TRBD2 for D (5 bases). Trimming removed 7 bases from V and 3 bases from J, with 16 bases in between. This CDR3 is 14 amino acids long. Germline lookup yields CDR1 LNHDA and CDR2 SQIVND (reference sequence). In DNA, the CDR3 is TGTGCCAGTAAGGAGGAAGGAGAAGGCTACGAGCAGTACTTC. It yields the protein CASKEEGEGYEQYF.

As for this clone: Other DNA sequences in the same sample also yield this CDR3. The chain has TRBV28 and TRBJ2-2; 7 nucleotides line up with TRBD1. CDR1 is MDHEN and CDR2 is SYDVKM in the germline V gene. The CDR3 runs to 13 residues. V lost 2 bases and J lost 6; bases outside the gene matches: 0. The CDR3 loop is CASSLQGAGELFF. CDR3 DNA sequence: TGTGCCAGCAGTTTACAGGGGGCCGGGGAGCTGTTTTTT.

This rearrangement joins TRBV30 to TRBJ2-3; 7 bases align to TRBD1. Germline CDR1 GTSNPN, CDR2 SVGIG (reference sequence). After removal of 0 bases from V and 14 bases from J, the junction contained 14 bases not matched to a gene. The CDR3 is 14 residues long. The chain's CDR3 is CAWSVGPGQEMRYF. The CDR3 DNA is TGTGCCTGGAGTGTAGGCCCCGGACAGGAGATGAGGTATTTT.

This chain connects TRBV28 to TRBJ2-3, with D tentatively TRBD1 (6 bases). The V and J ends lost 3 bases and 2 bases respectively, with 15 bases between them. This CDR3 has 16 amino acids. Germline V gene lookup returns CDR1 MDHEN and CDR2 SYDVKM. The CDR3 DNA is TGTGCCAGCAGTTTCGACAGGCAAGAAACCACAGATACGCAGTATTTT. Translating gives CASSFDRQETTDTQYF.

CDR3 sequence reads: CASSFRTGGQPQHF. The CDR3 DNA is TGTGCCAGTAGTTTCCGGACAGGAGGTCAGCCCCAGCATTTT. The chain couples TRBV19 to TRBJ1-5; the match to TRBD1 covers 7 bases. CDR3 size: 14 residues. J lost 6 bases, V lost 5 bases, and 7 bases had no gene match. Germline V gives CDR1 LNHDA, CDR2 SQIVND (reference sequence).

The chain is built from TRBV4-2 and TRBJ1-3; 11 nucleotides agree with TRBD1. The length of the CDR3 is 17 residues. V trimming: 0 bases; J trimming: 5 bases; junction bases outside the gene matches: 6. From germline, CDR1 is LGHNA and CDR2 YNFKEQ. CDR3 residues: CASSQDRGQGERNTIYF. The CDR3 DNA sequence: TGTGCCAGCAGCCAAGATAGGGGACAGGGGGAAAGAAACACCATATATTTT.

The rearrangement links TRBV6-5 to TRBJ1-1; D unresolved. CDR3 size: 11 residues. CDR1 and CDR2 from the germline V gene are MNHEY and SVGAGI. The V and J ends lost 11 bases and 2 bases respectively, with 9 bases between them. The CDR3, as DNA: TGTGCCTCCTCAGATAACACTGAAGCTTTCTTT. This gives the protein CASSDNTEAFF.

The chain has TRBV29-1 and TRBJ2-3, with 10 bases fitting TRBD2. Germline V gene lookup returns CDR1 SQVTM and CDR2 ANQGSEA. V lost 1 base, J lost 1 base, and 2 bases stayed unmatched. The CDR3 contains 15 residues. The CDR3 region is CSVEGGLAGTDTQYF. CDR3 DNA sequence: TGCAGCGTTGAAGGTGGACTAGCGGGCACAGATACGCAGTATTTT.

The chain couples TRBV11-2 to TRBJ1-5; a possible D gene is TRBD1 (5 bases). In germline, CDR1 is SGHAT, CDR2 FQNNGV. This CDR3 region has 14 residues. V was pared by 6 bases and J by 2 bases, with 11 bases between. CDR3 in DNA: TGTGCCAGCAGGCTCGACAGCCGCAATCAGCCCCAGCATTTT. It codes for CASRLDSRNQPQHF.

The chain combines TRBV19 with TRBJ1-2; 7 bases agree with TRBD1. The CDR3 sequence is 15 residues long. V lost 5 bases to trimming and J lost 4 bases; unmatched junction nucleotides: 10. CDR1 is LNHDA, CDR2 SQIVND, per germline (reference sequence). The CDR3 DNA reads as TGTGCCAGTAGTCCCTCCGGGACAGAGCGCTATGGCTACACCTTC. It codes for CASSPSGTERYGYTF.

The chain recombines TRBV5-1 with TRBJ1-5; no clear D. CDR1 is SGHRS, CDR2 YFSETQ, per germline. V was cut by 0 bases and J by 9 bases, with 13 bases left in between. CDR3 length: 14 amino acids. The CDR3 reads CASSLVPGITPQHF. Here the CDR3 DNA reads TGCGCCAGCAGCTTGGTGCCGGGGATCACGCCCCAGCATTTT.

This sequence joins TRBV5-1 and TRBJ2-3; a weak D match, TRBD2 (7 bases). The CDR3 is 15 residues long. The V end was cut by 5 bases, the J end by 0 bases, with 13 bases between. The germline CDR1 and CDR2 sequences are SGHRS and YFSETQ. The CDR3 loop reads CASRGGGASTDTQYF. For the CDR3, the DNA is TGCGCCAGCAGGGGAGGGGGAGCTAGCACAGATACGCAGTATTTT.

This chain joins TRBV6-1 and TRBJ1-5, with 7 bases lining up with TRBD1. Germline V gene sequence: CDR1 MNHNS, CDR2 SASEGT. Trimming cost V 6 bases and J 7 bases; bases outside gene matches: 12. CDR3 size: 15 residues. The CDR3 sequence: CASRLGTELGQPQHF. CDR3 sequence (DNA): TGTGCCAGCAGGCTCGGGACAGAGCTTGGACAGCCCCAGCATTTT.

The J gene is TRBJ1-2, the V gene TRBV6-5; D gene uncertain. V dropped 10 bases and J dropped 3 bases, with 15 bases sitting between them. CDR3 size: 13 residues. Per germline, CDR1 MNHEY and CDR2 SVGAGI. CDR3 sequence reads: CATRWEEDYGYTF. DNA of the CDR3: TGTGCCACCCGGTGGGAGGAGGACTATGGCTACACCTTC.

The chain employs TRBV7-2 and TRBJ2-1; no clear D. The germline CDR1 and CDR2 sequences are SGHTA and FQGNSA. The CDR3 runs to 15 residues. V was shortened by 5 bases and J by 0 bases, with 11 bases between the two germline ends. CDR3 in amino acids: CASSPWVGSYNEQFF. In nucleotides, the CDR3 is TGTGCCAGCAGCCCCTGGGTGGGCTCCTACAATGAGCAGTTCTTC.

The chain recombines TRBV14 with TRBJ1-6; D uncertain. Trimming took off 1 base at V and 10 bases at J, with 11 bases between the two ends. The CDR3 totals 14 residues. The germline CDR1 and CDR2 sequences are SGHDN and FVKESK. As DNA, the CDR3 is TGTGCCAGCAGCCAAGGACGGTTTATCTCACCCCTCCACTTT. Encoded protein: CASSQGRFISPLHF.

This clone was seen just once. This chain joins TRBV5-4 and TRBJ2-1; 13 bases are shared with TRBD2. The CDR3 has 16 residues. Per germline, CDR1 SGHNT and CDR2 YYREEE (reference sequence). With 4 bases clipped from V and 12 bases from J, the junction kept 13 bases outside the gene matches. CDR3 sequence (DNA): TGTGCCAGCAGCCCCCTAAGACTAGCGGGAGGTCCCGTGCAGTTCTTC. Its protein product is CASSPLRLAGGPVQFF.

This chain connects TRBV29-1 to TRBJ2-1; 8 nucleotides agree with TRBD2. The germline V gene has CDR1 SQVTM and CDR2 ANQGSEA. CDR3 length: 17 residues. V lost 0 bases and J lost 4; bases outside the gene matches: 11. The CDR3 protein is CSVEDVVAGSAYNEQFF. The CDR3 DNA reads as TGCAGCGTTGAAGATGTGGTAGCGGGATCCGCTTACAATGAGCAGTTCTTC.

CDR3 sequence (DNA): TGTGCCAGCAGCGGGTGGGGCTCTGGAAACACCATATATTTT. Protein product: CASSGWGSGNTIYF. The rearrangement uses TRBV27 and TRBJ1-3, with D unclear. This CDR3 is built from 14 residues. CDR1 and CDR2 (germline): MNHEY, SMNVEV (reference sequence). The ends were cut back, 6 bases at V and 0 bases at J, with 9 bases in the middle.

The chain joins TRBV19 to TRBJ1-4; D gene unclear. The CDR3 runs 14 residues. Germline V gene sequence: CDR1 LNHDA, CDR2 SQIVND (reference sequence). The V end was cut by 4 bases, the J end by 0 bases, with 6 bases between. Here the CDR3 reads CASSKRATNEKLFF. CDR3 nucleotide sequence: TGTGCCAGTAGTAAGCGTGCAACTAATGAAAAACTGTTTTTT.

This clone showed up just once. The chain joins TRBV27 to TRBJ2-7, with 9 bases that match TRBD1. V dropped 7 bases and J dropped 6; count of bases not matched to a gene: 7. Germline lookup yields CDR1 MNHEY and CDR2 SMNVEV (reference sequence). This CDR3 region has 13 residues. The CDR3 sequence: CASNRGQGGEQYF. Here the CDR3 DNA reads TGTGCCAGCAATCGGGGACAGGGTGGCGAGCAGTACTTC.

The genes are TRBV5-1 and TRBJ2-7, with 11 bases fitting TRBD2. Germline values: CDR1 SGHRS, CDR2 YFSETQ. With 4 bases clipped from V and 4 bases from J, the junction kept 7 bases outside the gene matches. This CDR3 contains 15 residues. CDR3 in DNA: TGCGCCAGCAGCAAAACTAGCGGGAGTCGTTACGAGCAGTACTTC. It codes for CASSKTSGSRYEQYF. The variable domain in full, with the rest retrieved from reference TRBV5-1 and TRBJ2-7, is KAGVTQTPRYLIKTRGQQVTLSCSPISGHRSVSWYQQTPGQGLQFLFEYFSETQRNKGNFPGRFSGRQFSNSRSEMNVSTLELGDSALYLCASSKTSGSRYEQYFGPGTRLTVT.

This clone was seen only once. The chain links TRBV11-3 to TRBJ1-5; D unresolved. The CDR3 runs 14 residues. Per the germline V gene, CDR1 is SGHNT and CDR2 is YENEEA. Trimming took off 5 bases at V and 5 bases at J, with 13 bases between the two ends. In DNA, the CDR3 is TGTGCCAGCAGCCGGATCAGCGGGTATCAGCCCCAGCATTTT. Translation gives CASSRISGYQPQHF.

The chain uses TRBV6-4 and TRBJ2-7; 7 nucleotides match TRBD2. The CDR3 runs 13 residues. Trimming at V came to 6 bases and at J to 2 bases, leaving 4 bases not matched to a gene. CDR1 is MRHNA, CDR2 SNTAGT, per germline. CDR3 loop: CASSGGRAYEQYF. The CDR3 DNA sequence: TGTGCCAGCAGCGGTGGGAGGGCCTACGAGCAGTACTTC.

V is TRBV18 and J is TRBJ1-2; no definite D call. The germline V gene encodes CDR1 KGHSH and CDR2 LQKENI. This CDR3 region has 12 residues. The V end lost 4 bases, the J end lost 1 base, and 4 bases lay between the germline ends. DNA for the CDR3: TGTGCCAGCTCACGCATTAACTATGGCTACACCTTC. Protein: CASSRINYGYTF. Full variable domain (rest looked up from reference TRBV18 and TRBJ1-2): NAGVMQNPRHLVRRRGQEARLRCSPMKGHSHVYWYRQLPEEGLKFMVYLQKENIIDESGMPKERFSAEFPKEGPSILRIQQVVRGDSAAYFCASSRINYGYTFGSGTRLTVV.

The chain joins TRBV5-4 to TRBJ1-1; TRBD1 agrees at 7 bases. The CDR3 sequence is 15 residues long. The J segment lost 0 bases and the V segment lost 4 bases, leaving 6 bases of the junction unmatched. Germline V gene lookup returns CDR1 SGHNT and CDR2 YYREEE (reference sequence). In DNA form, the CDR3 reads TGTGCCAGCAGCAGACAGGGTCGAATGAACACTGAAGCTTTCTTT. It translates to CASSRQGRMNTEAFF.

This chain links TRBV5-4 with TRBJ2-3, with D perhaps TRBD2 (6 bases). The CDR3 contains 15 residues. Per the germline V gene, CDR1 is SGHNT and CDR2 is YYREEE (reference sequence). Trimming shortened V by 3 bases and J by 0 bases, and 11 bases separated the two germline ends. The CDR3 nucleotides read TGTGCCAGCAGCTACCCCGGGACTAGCACAGATACGCAGTATTTT. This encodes CASSYPGTSTDTQYF.

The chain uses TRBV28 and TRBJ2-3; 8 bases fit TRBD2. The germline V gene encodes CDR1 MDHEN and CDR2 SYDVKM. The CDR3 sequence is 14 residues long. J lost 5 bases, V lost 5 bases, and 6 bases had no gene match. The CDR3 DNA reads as TGTGCCAGCAGTGTGGGGGCGGGAGGAGATACGCAGTATTTT. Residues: CASSVGAGGDTQYF.